The subject of this entry is one T cell receptor beta chain. It has no known antigen specificity. No qualities accompany the bases; no much larger clone lies one base away. Healthy HIV-negative adults with no recently reported acute infections or vaccinations were included as donors. Every donor was a Caucasian adult living in Nashville, Tennessee, USA. CD4+ T cells were enriched by magnetic negative selection; naive cells were then positively selected on CD45RA, and the negative fraction formed the memory subset. Blood was collected by leukapheresis, and PBMCs were isolated by Ficoll-Histopaque density gradient centrifugation and then cryopreserved in liquid nitrogen vapor phase. Analytical flow cytometry was used to check the purity and quantity of every magnetically sorted T cell population. From each sorted fraction, genomic DNA was isolated and quantified by UV absorbance on a Nanodrop 2000c.

Including cysteine and phenylalanine, the CDR3 has 13 amino acids. Only CDR3 DNA is held: 39 bases, read in frame from base 1. The junction carries 11 bases between V and J, which are trimmed by 7 bases and 1 base respectively. From the germline V gene (reference sequence), CDR1 is GTSNPN and CDR2 is SVGIG. The record originates from a study of shared clonotypes between healthy human individuals (dated by TCRdb to about 2020). With regard to the full study: A few men and a couple of women, aged 18 to 49 years, made up the cohort. For each donor, CD4 naive and CD4 memory were each given three plates, CD8 naive was given two plates, and CD8 memory was given one plate. Blood TCR repertoires of roughly 5 healthy adults were deeply sequenced to estimate repertoire size and the extent of clonotype sharing between individuals. To increase sequencing depth and limit assay-specific biases, different laboratories used diverse techniques to prepare libraries and sequence TCR repertoires. Per donor, leukapheresis produced somewhere between about 0.94 and 9.5 billion PBMCs. What the authors observed across the whole study: Naive subsets generally had larger estimated clonotype richness than memory subsets did. Sharing across a handful of donors was observed for roughly 5.4% of naive CD4, over 3% of naive CD8, 2% to 2.5% of memory CD4, and about 0.38% of memory CD8 clonotypes. Pairwise subsampling led to the expectation that sequencing depth would affect the degree of clonotype sharing among donors. Sampling was restricted to blood, and TCR repertoires in tissue are likely to differ from TCR repertoires in blood. Because the study included only a small number of donors, the genetic and exposure-history diversity represented was limited. Rarefaction of sorted-subset datasets indicated incomplete sequencing despite the large sequencing depth. Clonotypes shared by all four sorted-subset donors showed higher generation probabilities than non-shared clonotypes.

Using the deep immunoSEQ assay, multiplex PCR amplified TCR CDR3 regions from genomic DNA. For each cell subset, the extracted genomic DNA was distributed evenly across all wells of several immunoSEQ 96-well plates, and each plate served as one replicate. For sorted subsets, each replicate PCR was loaded with roughly 190 ng genomic DNA, equivalent to about 30,000 T cell genomes. Purified libraries were measured with a Qubit 3.0 fluorometer, size-checked on a Bioanalyzer 2100, and measured again with the KAPA Library Quantification kit. Each immunoSEQ 96-well plate was sequenced on its own single-read 150-cycle Illumina NextSeq 550 flow cell. In the paper's pipeline: Because the immunoSEQ output held only junctional sequences and lacked quality scores, the filtering could not match the filtering applied to full-length reads. Sequences were annotated with PyIR, a Python wrapper for IgBLAST v1.9, using IMGT germline references to assign V/J genes and CDR3. Reads were filtered out if the reads had weak V/J assignments (E-value above 1e-6), no CDR3, stop codons, out-of-frame junctions, or ambiguous translated residues. V3J clonotypes were defined as sequences sharing the same inferred V gene, J gene, and CDR3 amino acid sequence. Percentage overlap between repertoires was computed as shared unique clonotypes divided by the size of the smaller repertoire. RTK rarefaction, the Chao1 estimator, and Recon v2.1 estimates of unobserved clonotypes were used to assess repertoire richness. OLGA was used to compute generation probabilities for all TCRbeta clonotypes that the gDNA method yielded from a handful of donors. The immuneACCESS repertoire file appears here via TCRdb, limited to in-frame rearrangements. These files lack a portion of the clones; in checked studies, under half of the deficit traces to unresolved V genes, and the cause of the others is not known. The DNA was the basis for D and trimming; V, J and clone size are from that table. The sample table holds some 2.1 million clones, of which 90% to 95% were seen once. The biggest ten clones account for 0.13% of the sample.

The chain couples TRBV30 to TRBJ2-4, with TRBD1 perhaps the D gene, on 6 matching bases. The specimen was naive CD4+ T cells sorted from blood. Interpreted using the paper, the cell subset or site label stands for: CD45RA+ positively selected. The source of this sequence is a man between 18 and 35 years old in good health. Read as DNA, the sequence is TGTGCCTCACAGGGATTTGCCAAAAACATTCAGTACTTC. Its protein reads: CASQGFAKNIQYF.